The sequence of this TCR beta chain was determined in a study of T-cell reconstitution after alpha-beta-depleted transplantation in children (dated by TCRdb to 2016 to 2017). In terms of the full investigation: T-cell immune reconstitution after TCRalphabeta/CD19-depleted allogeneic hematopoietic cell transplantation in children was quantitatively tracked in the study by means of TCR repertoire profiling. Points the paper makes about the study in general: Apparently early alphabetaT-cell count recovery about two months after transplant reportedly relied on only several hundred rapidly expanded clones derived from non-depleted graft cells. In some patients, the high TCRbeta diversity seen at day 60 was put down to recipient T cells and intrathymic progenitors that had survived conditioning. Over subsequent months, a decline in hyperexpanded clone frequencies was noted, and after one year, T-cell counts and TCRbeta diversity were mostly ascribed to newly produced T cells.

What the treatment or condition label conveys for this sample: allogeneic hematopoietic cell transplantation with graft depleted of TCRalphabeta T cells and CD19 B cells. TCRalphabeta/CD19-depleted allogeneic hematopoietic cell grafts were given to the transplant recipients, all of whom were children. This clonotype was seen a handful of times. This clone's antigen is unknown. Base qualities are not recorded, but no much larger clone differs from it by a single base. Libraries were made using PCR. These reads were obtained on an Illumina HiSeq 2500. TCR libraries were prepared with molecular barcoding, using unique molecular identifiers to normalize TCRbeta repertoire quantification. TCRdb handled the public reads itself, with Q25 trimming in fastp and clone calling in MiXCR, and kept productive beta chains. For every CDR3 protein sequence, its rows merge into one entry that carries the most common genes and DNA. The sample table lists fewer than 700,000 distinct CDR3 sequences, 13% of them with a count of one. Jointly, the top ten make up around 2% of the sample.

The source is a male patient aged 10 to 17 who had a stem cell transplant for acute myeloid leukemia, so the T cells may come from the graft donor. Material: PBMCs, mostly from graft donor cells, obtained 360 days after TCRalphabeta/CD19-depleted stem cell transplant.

The CDR3 protein is CASNRPPLIYNEQFF. The DNA is TGTGCCAGCAACAGGCCCCCCCTTATATACAATGAGCAGTTCTTC. The rearrangement combines TRBV14 with TRBJ2-1, with a weak D call of TRBD1 (5 bases match). Trimming at the junction amounts to 7 bases on V and 4 bases on J, and the germline ends lie 17 bases apart. The germline V gene specifies SGHDN as CDR1 and FVKESK as CDR2. The CDR3 covers 15 residues, taking in both the cysteine and the phenylalanine. Only the CDR3 DNA is retained, 45 bases long and in frame from the first base.